The 26 T cell receptor beta chains below come from one sample, sequenced in a study of CD8 T cells in ankylosing spondylitis. A single record per CDR3 protein comes from TCRdb applying MiXCR to the 5' RACE reads. The table includes about 300,000 distinct CDR3 sequences, less than 25% detected once. Sequencing input: blood, either unsorted or a sorted T cell fraction (not recorded which). Receptors originate from a female donor with ankylosing spondylitis or in good health (not recorded which).

The V gene is TRBV4-3, the J gene TRBJ2-2, with D possibly matching TRBD1 (5 bases). CDR3 length equals 15 residues. The germline CDR1 and CDR2 sequences are LGHNA and YSLEER. V was cut by 4 bases and J by 6 bases, with 15 bases left in between. The CDR3 reads CASSPDSGISGELFF. Here the CDR3 DNA reads TGCGCCAGCAGCCCAGATTCAGGGATTTCCGGGGAGCTGTTTTTT.

This clonotype has just a few counts. The V and J genes are TRBV5-6 and TRBJ1-6; tentatively, D is TRBD1 (5 bases). The V gene lost 2 bases and the J gene lost 5 bases, with 8 bases spanning the gap. Germline V CDR1 and CDR2: SGHDT, YYEEEE. The CDR3 covers 14 residues. The CDR3 is CASSFGGNNSPLHF. The CDR3 nucleotides read TGTGCCAGCAGCTTCGGGGGGAATAATTCACCCCTCCACTTT.

The rearrangement links TRBV20-1 to TRBJ2-1, with TRBD1 matching 8 bases. With V trimmed by 6 bases and J by 7 bases, 8 bases remained unmatched. The length of the CDR3 is 13 residues. Germline loops: CDR1 DFQATT, CDR2 SNEGSKA (reference sequence). As DNA, the CDR3 is TGCAGTGCAAGACGCGACAGGGGAAATGAGCAGTTCTTC. Translating it yields CSARRDRGNEQFF.

The genes are TRBV14 and TRBJ2-1; no reliable D call. Deletions cut 1 base from V and 5 bases from J, with 6 bases between. CDR1 is SGHDN and CDR2 is FVKESK in the germline V gene. The CDR3 totals 13 residues. The CDR3 protein is CASSQGHNNEQFF. The CDR3 DNA follows: TGTGCCAGCAGCCAAGGGCACAACAATGAGCAGTTCTTC.

The chain joins TRBV30 to TRBJ1-2, with no clear D. Trimming cost V 0 bases and J 3 bases, with 11 bases left between them. CDR1 is GTSNPN and CDR2 is SVGIG in the germline V gene (reference sequence). This CDR3 region has 14 residues. The CDR3 is CAWSVRASDYGYTF. CDR3 in DNA: TGTGCCTGGAGTGTACGCGCCTCTGACTATGGCTACACCTTC.

This clonotype was counted many times. The V and J genes are TRBV5-1 and TRBJ2-2, with D unclear. The CDR3 totals 15 residues. Germline loops: CDR1 SGHRS, CDR2 YFSETQ. Trimming removed 4 bases at V and 0 bases at J, with 10 bases between. This CDR3 is CASSEDNPNTGELFF. DNA for the CDR3: TGCGCCAGCAGCGAAGACAATCCGAACACCGGGGAGCTGTTTTTT.

This clonotype was observed a few times. The chain is built from TRBV15 and TRBJ1-2; TRBD1 agrees at 7 bases. J was trimmed by 8 bases and V by 4 bases; bases with no gene match: 7. The CDR3 sequence is 13 residues long. CDR1 is LNHNV and CDR2 is YYDKDF in the germline V gene (reference sequence). DNA for the CDR3: TGTGCCACCAGCACACAGGGGCGGTTGGGCTACACCTTC. Its translation: CATSTQGRLGYTF.

Only a few counts were recorded for this clonotype. The chain's CDR3 is CASSLAGRPGEETQYF. CDR3 DNA: TGCGCCAGCAGCTTGGCCGGTCGGCCAGGGGAAGAGACCCAGTACTTC. The chain carries TRBV5-1 and TRBJ2-5, with D tentatively TRBD1 (6 bases). The germline V and J ends were trimmed by 0 bases and 3 bases, with 15 bases remaining between them. Germline lookup yields CDR1 SGHRS and CDR2 YFSETQ. This CDR3 is 16 amino acids long.

This chain links TRBV10-2 with TRBJ2-3, with TRBD2 identical over 7 bases. CDR1 is WSHSY, CDR2 SAAADI, per germline. The CDR3 totals 15 residues. J lost 0 bases, V lost 3 bases, and 3 bases had no gene match. The CDR3 reads CASSDGGGSTDTQYF. CDR3 DNA sequence: TGCGCCAGCAGTGATGGCGGGGGTAGCACAGATACGCAGTATTTT.

The J gene is TRBJ2-3, the V gene TRBV4-3, with D possibly being TRBD1 or TRBD2 (5 bases each). This CDR3 is 16 amino acids long. Germline V lookup: CDR1 LGHNA, CDR2 YSLEER. V was clipped by 1 base and J by 2 bases, with 13 bases between them. CDR3 protein: CASSQGVSGHTDTQYF. CDR3 coding DNA: TGCGCCAGCAGCCAAGGGGTGAGCGGACACACAGATACGCAGTATTTT.

The CDR3 region is CSGQGRYEQYF. DNA for the CDR3: TGCAGTGGACAGGGCCGCTACGAGCAGTACTTC. This rearrangement joins TRBV20-1 to TRBJ2-7; TRBD1 matches at 7 bases. Germline CDR1 is DFQATT and CDR2 is SNEGSKA (reference sequence). The V segment lost 7 bases and the J segment 3 bases; nucleotides outside the gene matches: 3. This CDR3 spans 11 amino acids.

This chain uses TRBV6-5 with TRBJ2-1; no clear D. V was trimmed by 2 bases and J by 2 bases, leaving 13 bases between them. The V gene's germline CDR1 is MNHEY and CDR2 SVGAGI. The CDR3 is 16 amino acids. CDR3 sequence: CASSYGNSRTYNEQFF. CDR3 nucleotide sequence: TGTGCCAGCAGTTACGGGAACAGTCGGACCTACAATGAGCAGTTCTTC.

This chain connects TRBV3-1 to TRBJ2-3; a weak D match, TRBD1 (7 bases). With 2 bases removed from V and 3 bases from J, the gap between germline ends came to 12 bases. The CDR3 runs 15 residues. Germline CDR1 and CDR2: LGHDT and YNNKEL (reference sequence). Here the CDR3 reads CASSQPTGRTDTQYF. The CDR3 DNA reads TGTGCCAGCAGCCAACCGACAGGGAGGACAGATACGCAGTATTTT.

This clonotype was picked up many times. V usage is TRBV7-6 and J usage is TRBJ1-6, with 9 bases that match TRBD1. The CDR3 has 14 amino acids. V trimming: 5 bases; J trimming: 9 bases; junction bases outside the gene matches: 5. Germline loops: CDR1 SGHVS, CDR2 FNYEAQ. CDR3 bases: TGTGCCAGCAGCGGGGACAGGGTTAGTTCACCCCTCCACTTT. Residues: CASSGDRVSSPLHF.

The J gene is TRBJ2-1, the V gene TRBV7-2; D is unresolved. The CDR3 covers 14 residues. Germline CDR1 SGHTA, CDR2 FQGNSA. Trimming took 3 bases from V and 8 from J, leaving 14 bases between them. This CDR3 is CASSFSSRTHEQFF. CDR3 nucleotides: TGTGCCAGCAGCTTCTCATCTAGGACCCATGAGCAGTTCTTC.

This rearrangement joins TRBV29-1 to TRBJ1-2; a possible D gene is TRBD1 (5 bases). The V gene's germline CDR1 is SQVTM and CDR2 ANQGSEA. V was trimmed by 4 bases and J by 8 bases, leaving 20 bases between them. The CDR3 contains 14 residues. The CDR3 spells CSVVTSGGRRGYTF. DNA for the CDR3: TGCAGCGTTGTAACCTCCGGGGGACGACGAGGCTACACCTTC. Full variable domain (missing parts from reference TRBV29-1 and TRBJ1-2): SAVISQKPSRDICQRGTSLTIQCQVDSQVTMMFWYRQQPGQSLTLIATANQGSEATYESGFVIDKFPISRPNLTFSTLTVSNMSPEDSSIYLCSVVTSGGRRGYTFGSGTRLTVV.

This clonotype was detected ten times or more. The V and J genes are TRBV20-1 and TRBJ2-7; perhaps TRBD1 as D (6 bases). The CDR3 totals 11 residues. The ends were cut back, 5 bases at V and 2 bases at J, with 7 bases in the middle. Germline CDR1 and CDR2: DFQATT and SNEGSKA (reference sequence). For the CDR3, the DNA is TGCAGTGCTCGGGACACCTACGAGCAGTACTTC. Protein sequence: CSARDTYEQYF.

This clonotype was detected only a few times. V usage is TRBV20-1 and J usage is TRBJ2-3; D perhaps matches TRBD2 (5 bases). CDR3 length equals 15 residues. V was pared by 6 bases and J by 2 bases, with 18 bases between. Looked up from germline, CDR1 is DFQATT and CDR2 is SNEGSKA (reference sequence). Here the CDR3 DNA reads TGCAGTGCCACATCGGTAGCGATACACACAGATACGCAGTATTTT. Protein: CSATSVAIHTDTQYF.

This rearrangement joins TRBV20-1 to TRBJ2-5, with D perhaps TRBD2 (5 bases). The germline V gene has CDR1 DFQATT and CDR2 SNEGSKA (reference sequence). Trimming shortened V by 0 bases and J by 4 bases, and 9 bases separated the two germline ends. The CDR3 is made up of 13 amino acids. This chain's CDR3 is CSAREGGLETQYF. The CDR3 bases are TGCAGTGCTAGAGAGGGCGGGCTAGAGACCCAGTACTTC.

The CDR3, as DNA: TGTGCCAGCAGCTTCGGACTAGCGGGAGGTATGGATACGCAGTATTTT. Translated, it gives CASSFGLAGGMDTQYF. This rearrangement joins TRBV11-2 to TRBJ2-3; TRBD2 matches 14 bases. This CDR3 has 16 residues. The trim removed 3 bases at V and 6 bases at J, leaving 5 bases unmatched. Germline assignment: CDR1 SGHAT and CDR2 FQNNGV.

This clonotype was seen many times. CDR3 in amino acids: CSVLRQLNTEAFF. In DNA form, the CDR3 reads TGCAGCGTGCTCAGACAGCTGAACACTGAAGCTTTCTTT. This chain connects TRBV29-1 to TRBJ1-1, with TRBD1 as a possible D gene (5 bases). With 6 bases removed from V and 0 bases from J, the gap between germline ends came to 11 bases. Germline CDR1 SQVTM, CDR2 ANQGSEA. The CDR3 sequence is 13 residues long.

This clonotype was seen only a few times. The chain joins TRBV6-1 to TRBJ2-1; TRBD2 agrees at 11 bases. CDR3 length equals 15 residues. The germline CDR1 and CDR2 sequences are MNHNS and SASEGT. After removal of 11 bases from V and 6 bases from J, the junction contained 12 bases not matched to a gene. The CDR3 DNA sequence: TGTGCCGCCGGACCGACTAGCGGGATAAGCAATGAGCAGTTCTTC. This translates into CAAGPTSGISNEQFF.

A remark on this clonotype: A read error may account for a junction end that differs from germline. This chain uses TRBV7-9 with TRBJ2-1, with D uncertain. Germline V gene lookup returns CDR1 SEHNR and CDR2 FQNEAQ (reference sequence). This CDR3 contains 9 residues. CDR3 in amino acids: CASRWPPTF. CDR3 coding DNA: TGTGCCAGCCGCTGGCCCCCGACATTC. The whole variable domain, filled in from reference TRBV7-9 and TRBJ2-1, reads DTGVSQNPRHKITKRGQNVTFRCDPISEHNRLYWYRQTLGQGPEFLTYFQNEAQLEKSRLLSDRFSAERPKGSFSTLEIQRTEQGDSAMYLCASRWPPTFGPGTRLTVL.

This sequence joins TRBV24-1 and TRBJ2-1; D might be TRBD1 (6 bases). The CDR3 has 13 residues. The germline CDR1 and CDR2 sequences are KGHDR and SFDVKD. Trimming took 5 bases from V and 6 from J, leaving 10 bases between them. For the CDR3, the DNA is TGTGCCACCAGTGTCCGGGACACCAATGAGCAGTTCTTC. This sequence encodes CATSVRDTNEQFF.

CDR3 sequence: CASQDRYTEAFF. The CDR3 DNA is TGTGCCAGTCAGGACAGGTACACTGAAGCTTTCTTT. This chain links TRBV6-1 with TRBJ1-1, with 7 bases identical to TRBD1. Unmatched junction bases numbered 4, after V lost 9 bases and J lost 3 bases. Germline V gene data show CDR1 as MNHNS and CDR2 as SASEGT. This CDR3 contains 12 residues.

V gene TRBV11-2 combines with J gene TRBJ2-3, with D possibly matching TRBD1 (7 bases). This CDR3 comprises 15 residues. The germline V gene encodes CDR1 SGHAT and CDR2 FQNNGV. V lost 3 bases to trimming and J lost 3 bases, with 13 bases between them. CDR3 residues: CASSFRQGGTDTQYF. The CDR3 region has the DNA TGTGCCAGCAGCTTTCGACAGGGAGGAACAGATACGCAGTATTTT.